A single sample gave rise to the 15 T cell receptor beta chains below, sequenced in a study of CDR3 diversity in severe acne. MiXCR, run by TCRdb on the PCR reads, gives a single entry per CDR3 protein. The sample holds about 84,000 distinct CDR3 sequences, approximately 51% seen once. Specimen: blood. The receptors here all came from a male donor in good health, without acne.

This chain connects TRBV10-2 to TRBJ2-7; D possibly corresponds to TRBD1 (5 bases). CDR3 length equals 14 residues. Trimming took off 0 bases at V and 2 bases at J, with 8 bases between the two ends. CDR1 and CDR2 from the germline V gene are WSHSY and SAAADI. CDR3 bases: TGCGCCAGCAGTGAGTCCTCGGACACCTACGAGCAGTACTTC. Its translation is CASSESSDTYEQYF.

This sequence joins TRBV18 and TRBJ2-7; TRBD1 aligns across 8 bases. Germline CDR1 KGHSH, CDR2 LQKENI. The CDR3 is 15 amino acids. The V segment lost 2 bases and the J segment 5 bases; nucleotides outside the gene matches: 8. CDR3 protein: CASSPAAGGVNEQYF. CDR3 nucleotides: TGTGCCAGCTCACCAGCTGCAGGGGGCGTGAACGAGCAGTACTTC.

The CDR3 DNA reads TGTGCCAGCAGCTTTGGGGACAGGGCAACAGATACGCAGTATTTT. It codes for CASSFGDRATDTQYF. The chain uses TRBV5-6 and TRBJ2-3, with 9 bases aligning to TRBD1. V was pared by 2 bases and J by 3 bases, with 4 bases of the junction left unmatched. This CDR3 spans 15 amino acids. CDR1 and CDR2 from the germline V gene are SGHDT and YYEEEE.

This clonotype was observed a handful of times. CDR3 residues: CASSEMGGNTEAFF. CDR3 in DNA: TGTGCCAGCAGTGAAATGGGGGGTAACACTGAAGCTTTCTTT. V usage is TRBV2 and J usage is TRBJ1-1; weak D call: TRBD1 (5 bases). Germline-derived CDR1 and CDR2 are SNHLY and FYNNEI. The CDR3 is made up of 14 amino acids. V lost 2 bases and J lost 2, with 9 bases in between.

This clonotype appeared many times. The chain is built from TRBV12-3 or TRBV12-4 and TRBJ2-5, with TRBD2 identical over 15 bases. The CDR3 runs to 18 residues. The ends lost 5 bases at V and 1 base at J; junction bases unmatched: 8. In DNA, the CDR3 is TGTGCCAGCAGTAGGACTAGCGGGGGGGCCGGAACCCAAGAGACCCAGTACTTC. Its protein is CASSRTSGGAGTQETQYF.

The J gene is TRBJ1-5, the V gene TRBV4-1; 10 nucleotides align to TRBD1. Trimming removed 3 bases from V and 3 bases from J; junction bases left unmatched: 17. There are 20 residues in the CDR3. Looked up from germline, CDR1 is MGHRA and CDR2 is YSYEKL. The CDR3 coding sequence is TGCGCCAGCAGCCATCGGTGGATTGGCGGGACAGGGGTTGCCAATCAGCCCCAGCATTTT. This encodes CASSHRWIGGTGVANQPQHF.

The rearrangement links TRBV15 to TRBJ1-5; D perhaps matches TRBD1 (6 bases). Per the germline V gene, CDR1 is LNHNV and CDR2 is YYDKDF (reference sequence). V was trimmed by 0 bases and J by 2 bases, leaving 11 bases between them. This CDR3 spans 16 amino acids. CDR3 DNA sequence: TGTGCCACCAGCAGAGAAACGGGGGCTGGCAATCAGCCCCAGCATTTT. Translation: CATSRETGAGNQPQHF.

This clonotype was seen at least ten times. The J gene is TRBJ2-3, the V gene TRBV4-1, with D uncertain. This CDR3 region has 15 residues. V lost 0 bases, J lost 6 bases, and 13 bases lay in between. Looked up from germline, CDR1 is MGHRA and CDR2 is YSYEKL. CDR3 residues: CASSQDRGGVDTQYF. CDR3 bases: TGCGCCAGCAGCCAAGATCGAGGCGGCGTGGATACGCAGTATTTT.

This clonotype showed up many times. The rearrangement links TRBV29-1 to TRBJ1-2; D gene uncertain. V was cut by 5 bases and J by 4 bases, with 8 bases left in between. CDR3 length: 11 amino acids. Germline V gene lookup returns CDR1 SQVTM and CDR2 ANQGSEA. The CDR3 DNA is TGCAGCGTTATACAGATCTATGGCTACACCTTC. It encodes CSVIQIYGYTF.

As to this clonotype: It may be a read error: a sequence one base away is much more abundant. The V call is TRBV6-5, the J call TRBJ2-5, with 7 bases matching TRBD2. CDR3 length equals 14 residues. V trimming: 6 bases; J trimming: 4 bases; junction bases outside the gene matches: 8. Germline V gives CDR1 MNHEY, CDR2 SVGAGI. CDR3 amino acids: CASSQTGGSETQYF. The CDR3 DNA reads as TGTGCCAGCAGCCAGACCGGGGGGTCAGAGACCCAGTACTTC.

This clonotype was observed many times. This chain connects TRBV15 to TRBJ1-1; D uncertain. The V and J ends lost 0 bases and 0 bases respectively, with 11 bases between them. The CDR3 contains 16 residues. Germline CDR1 LNHNV, CDR2 YYDKDF (reference sequence). CDR3 sequence: CATSRESGFMNTEAFF. The CDR3, as DNA: TGTGCCACCAGCAGAGAGTCGGGTTTCATGAACACTGAAGCTTTCTTT.

The chain employs TRBV7-8 and TRBJ2-7, with D tentatively TRBD1 (5 bases). V dropped 5 bases and J dropped 7 bases, with 18 bases sitting between them. CDR3 length: 14 amino acids. Germline CDR1 SGHVS, CDR2 FQNEAQ. The CDR3 bases are TGTGCCAGCAGCGTTTCACAGGATCCTACGGAGCAGTACTTC. It codes for CASSVSQDPTEQYF.

The rearrangement uses TRBV12-5 and TRBJ2-5; D gene ambiguous. The CDR3 runs to 13 residues. Trimming pared 3 bases from V and 4 bases from J, leaving 9 bases between. Looked up from germline, CDR1 is LGHNT and CDR2 is FRNRAP. CDR3 in DNA: TGTGCTAGTGGTTTCGACCCCGTAGAGACCCAGTACTTC. It specifies CASGFDPVETQYF.

This chain uses TRBV10-1 with TRBJ1-2; TRBD1 is a possible D gene (5 bases). CDR3 length equals 12 residues. CDR1 WNHNN and CDR2 SYGVQD come from the germline V gene (reference sequence). V lost 8 bases and J lost 7, with 14 bases in between. This chain's CDR3 is CASGGGPCGYTF. CDR3 DNA sequence: TGCGCCAGCGGGGGGGGACCCTGTGGCTACACCTTC.

The V gene is TRBV5-1, the J gene TRBJ2-4; TRBD1 aligns across 9 bases. The CDR3 covers 14 residues. Trimming at V came to 0 bases and at J to 12 bases, leaving 7 bases not matched to a gene. Germline V gene sequence: CDR1 SGHRS, CDR2 YFSETQ. The CDR3 sequence: CASSLGTGAGNQYF. The CDR3, as DNA: TGCGCCAGCAGCTTGGGGACAGGGGCAGGCAATCAGTACTTC.